This T cell receptor beta chain was documented in a study of T cells in Graves' hyperthyroidism and ophthalmopathy. Study results and caveats: Before onset, ophthalmopathy was predicted by the model a median 6.5 months earlier. In the analysis, a 13 V-J model separated ophthalmopathy from stable hyperthyroidism.

Germline CDR1 reads SGHTA; CDR2 reads FQGNSA. Trimming left V 5 bases short and J 6 bases short, with 17 bases between. CDR3 length equals 15 residues. This clonotype was seen at least ten times. Its antigen is unknown. TCR beta CDR3 region amplification was performed from RNA transcripts. HTBI primers were employed in a first-round RT-PCR of the TCR CDR3. TCRdb analysed the multiplex PCR reads with MiXCR anew, one entry per CDR3 protein. Among 600,000 to 750,000 distinct CDR3 sequences listed, roughly 17% were seen once. This clonotype was sampled from a man aged 45-60 years with Graves' hyperthyroidism. The genes are TRBV7-2 and TRBJ2-1; TRBD2 is a possible D gene (5 bases). Sequencing was carried out using blood. CDR3 in DNA: TGTGCCAGCAGCCCCGGACTCCCTAAGCGCAATGAGCAGTTCTTC. Amino acid sequence: CASSPGLPKRNEQFF.